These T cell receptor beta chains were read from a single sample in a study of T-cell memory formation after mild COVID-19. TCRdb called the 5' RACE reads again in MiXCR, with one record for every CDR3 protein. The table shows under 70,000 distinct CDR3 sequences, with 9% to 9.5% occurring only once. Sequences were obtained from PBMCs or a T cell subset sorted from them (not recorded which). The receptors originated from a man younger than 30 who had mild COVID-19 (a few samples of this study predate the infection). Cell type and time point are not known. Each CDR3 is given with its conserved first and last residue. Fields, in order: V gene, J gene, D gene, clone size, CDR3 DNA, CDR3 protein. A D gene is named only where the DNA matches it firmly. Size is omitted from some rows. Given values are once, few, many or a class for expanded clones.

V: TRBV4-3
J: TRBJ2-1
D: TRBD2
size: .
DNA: TGCGCCAGCAGCCAAATCCGAGCGGGGGGGCCCTCCTTCTCCTACAATGAGCAGTTCTTC
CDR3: CASSQIRAGGPSFSYNEQFF

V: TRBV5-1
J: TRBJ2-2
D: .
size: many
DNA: TGCGCCAGCAAGGAGTCAAGTACTGGGTATGCCACCGGGGAGCTGTTTTTT
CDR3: CASKESSTGYATGELFF

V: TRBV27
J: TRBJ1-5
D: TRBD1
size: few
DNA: TGTGCCAGCAGGAAGGGGGCAGAAGTAAGCAATCAGCCCCAGCATTTT
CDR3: CASRKGAEVSNQPQHF

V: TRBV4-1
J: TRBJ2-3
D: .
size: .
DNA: TGCGCCAGCAGGGGAGCTAACACAGATACGCAGTATTTT
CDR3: CASRGANTDTQYF

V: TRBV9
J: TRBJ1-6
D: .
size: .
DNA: TGTGCCAGCAGCGTAGCGTACAGGGAGACTTCACCCCTCCACTTT
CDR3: CASSVAYRETSPLHF

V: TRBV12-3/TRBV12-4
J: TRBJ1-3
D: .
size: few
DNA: TGTGCCAGCACCAAAAAAAGTAACACCATATATTTT
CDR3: CASTKKSNTIYF

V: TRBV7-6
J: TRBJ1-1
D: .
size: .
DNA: TGTGCCAGCAGCGAACAGGGGAACACTGAAGCTTTCTTT
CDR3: CASSEQGNTEAFF

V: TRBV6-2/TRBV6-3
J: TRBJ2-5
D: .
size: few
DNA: TGTGCCAGCAGTTACTCGAGGGGGGGGGAGACCCAGTACTTC
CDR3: CASSYSRGGETQYF

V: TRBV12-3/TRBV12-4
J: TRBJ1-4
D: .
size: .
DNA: TGTGCCAGCCGCCTGGGGGGGGAAAAACTGTTTTTT
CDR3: CASRLGGEKLFF

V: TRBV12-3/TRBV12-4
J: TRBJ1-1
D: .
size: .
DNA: TGTGCCAGCAGTTGGGTCGGGGAGGGCACTGAAGCTTTCTTT
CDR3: CASSWVGEGTEAFF

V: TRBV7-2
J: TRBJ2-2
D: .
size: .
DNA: TGTGCCAGCAGCCTAGGCTGGGCGGGTGAGCTGTTTTTT
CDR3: CASSLGWAGELFF

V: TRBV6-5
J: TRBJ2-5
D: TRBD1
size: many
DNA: TGTGCCAGCGGCAACAGGGGGCCGTCTTTTTCCCAAGAGACCCAGTACTTC
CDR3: CASGNRGPSFSQETQYF

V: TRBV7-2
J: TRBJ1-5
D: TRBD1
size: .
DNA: TGTGCCAGCAGCTGGACAGGGGGAGCCCAGCATTTT
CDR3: CASSWTGGAQHF

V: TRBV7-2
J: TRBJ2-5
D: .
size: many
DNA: TGTGCCAGCAGCTTAGGGGGCCTGGAAGAGACCCAGTACTTC
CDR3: CASSLGGLEETQYF

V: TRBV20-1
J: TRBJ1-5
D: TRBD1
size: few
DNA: TGCAGTGCGCGGACAGGGGATCAGCCCCAGCATTTT
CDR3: CSARTGDQPQHF

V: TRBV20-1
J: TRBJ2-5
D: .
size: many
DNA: TGCAGTGCTACCCCTAGGGACACCCAAGAGACCCAGTACTTC
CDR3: CSATPRDTQETQYF

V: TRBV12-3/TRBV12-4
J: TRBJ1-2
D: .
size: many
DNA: TGTGCCAGCACCTATGACCTTTTGCGGTACTATGGCTACACCTTC
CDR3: CASTYDLLRYYGYTF

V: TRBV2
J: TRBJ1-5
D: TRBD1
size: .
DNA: TGTGCCAGCAGTGAAAGGGACAGGGGATCGCATTTT
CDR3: CASSERDRGSHF

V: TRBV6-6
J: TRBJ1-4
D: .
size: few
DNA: TGTGCCAGCAGTTACGTTTTGGGGGGGGCCACACCGTTTTTT
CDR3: CASSYVLGGATPFF

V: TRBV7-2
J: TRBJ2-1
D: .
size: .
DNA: TGTGCCAGCAGCTTAGGGGCCCACCCGTTCTTC
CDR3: CASSLGAHPFF

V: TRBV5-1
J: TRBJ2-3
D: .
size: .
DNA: TGCGCCAGCAGGATTATTGGGAGCACAGATACGCAGTATTTT
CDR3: CASRIIGSTDTQYF

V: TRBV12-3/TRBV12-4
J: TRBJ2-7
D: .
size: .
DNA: TGTGCCAGCAGCGGGACTGTCGGTACTTACGAGCAGTACTTC
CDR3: CASSGTVGTYEQYF

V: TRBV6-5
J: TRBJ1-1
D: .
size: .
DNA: TGTGCCAGCAGTTTGATAGGGGGGGCGCGAACTGAAGCTTTCTTT
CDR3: CASSLIGGARTEAFF

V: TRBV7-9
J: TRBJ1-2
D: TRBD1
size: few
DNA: TGTGCCAGCAGATTTGGTGGGACAGGGGTTGGCTATGGCTACACCTTC
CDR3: CASRFGGTGVGYGYTF

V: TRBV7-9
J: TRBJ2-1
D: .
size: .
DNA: TGTGCCAGCAGCTTAGTGGGGCAGAGGGCAGAGCAGTTCTTC
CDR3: CASSLVGQRAEQFF

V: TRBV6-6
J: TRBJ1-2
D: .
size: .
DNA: TGTGCCAGCTCCTCGGACAGCAGAAGCTTC
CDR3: CASSSDSRSF

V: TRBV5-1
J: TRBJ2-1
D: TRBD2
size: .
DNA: TGCGCCAGCAGCCCTGGGACTAGCGGGGGGGCAAATGAGCAGTTCTTC
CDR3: CASSPGTSGGANEQFF

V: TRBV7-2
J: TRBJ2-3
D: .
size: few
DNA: TGTGCCAGCAGCTCGTTCGGCACAGATACGCAGTATTTT
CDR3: CASSSFGTDTQYF

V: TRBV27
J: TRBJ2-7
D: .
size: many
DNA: TGTGCCAGCAGTTTAGGACCCACAGGCTACTACGAGCAGTACTTC
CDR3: CASSLGPTGYYEQYF

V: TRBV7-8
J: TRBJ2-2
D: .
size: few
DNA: TGTGCCAGCAGCCCCTCCCCCGACGGGGAGCTGTTTTTT
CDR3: CASSPSPDGELFF

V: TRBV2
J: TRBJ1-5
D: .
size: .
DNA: TGTGCCAGCACCGTGGGGACGGAGGATCAGCCCCAGCATTTT
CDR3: CASTVGTEDQPQHF

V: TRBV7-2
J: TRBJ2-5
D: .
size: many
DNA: TGTGCCAGCAGCCCGAGGTCAATGGAGACCCAGTACTTC
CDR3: CASSPRSMETQYF

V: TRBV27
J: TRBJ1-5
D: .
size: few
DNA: TGTGCCAGCAGTTTAAGGGGTTGGGGCAATCAGCCCCAGCATTTT
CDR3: CASSLRGWGNQPQHF

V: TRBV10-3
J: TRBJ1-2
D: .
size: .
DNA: TGTGCCATCAGTGTTTCTGGGGCTGGCTACACCTTC
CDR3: CAISVSGAGYTF

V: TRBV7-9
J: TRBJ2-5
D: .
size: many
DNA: TGTGCCAGCAGCGTACAGGTGCTTCAAGAGACCCAGTACTTC
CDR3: CASSVQVLQETQYF

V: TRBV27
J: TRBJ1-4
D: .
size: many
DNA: TGTGCCAGCAGCCCCGTTTGGGCAACTAATGAAAAACTGTTTTTT
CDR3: CASSPVWATNEKLFF

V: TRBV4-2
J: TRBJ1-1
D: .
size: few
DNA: TGTGCCAGCAGCCAAGAACCGAAGAGCACTGAAGCTTTCTTT
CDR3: CASSQEPKSTEAFF

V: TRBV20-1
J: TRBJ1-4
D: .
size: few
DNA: TGCAGTGCTGCCGATAGGGGTACTAATGAAAAACTGTTTTTT
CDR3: CSAADRGTNEKLFF

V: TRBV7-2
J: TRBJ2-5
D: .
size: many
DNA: TGTGCCAGCAGCTTAGGAGGAGCTAGCGCAGAGACCCAGTACTTC
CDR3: CASSLGGASAETQYF

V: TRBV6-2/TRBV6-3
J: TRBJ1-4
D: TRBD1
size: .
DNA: TGTGCCAGCAGTCACGGGACAGAGAGAGAAAAACTGTTTTTT
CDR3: CASSHGTEREKLFF

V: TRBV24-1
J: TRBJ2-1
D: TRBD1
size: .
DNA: TGTGCCATCGCACAGGGGGCGGACAATGAGCAGTTCTTC
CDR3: CAIAQGADNEQFF

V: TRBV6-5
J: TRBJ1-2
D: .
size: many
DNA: TGTGCCAGCAGTTACTCGGACAGCTCCCTCTATGGCTACACCTTC
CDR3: CASSYSDSSLYGYTF

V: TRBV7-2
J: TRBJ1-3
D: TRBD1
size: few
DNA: TGTGCCAGCAGCAGTGGGACAGTGAACTCTGGAAACACCATATATTTT
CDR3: CASSSGTVNSGNTIYF

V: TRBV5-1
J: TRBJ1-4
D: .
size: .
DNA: TGCGCCAGCAGCTTGGCCCACGGAGGTGCAACTAATGAAAAACTGTTTTTT
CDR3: CASSLAHGGATNEKLFF

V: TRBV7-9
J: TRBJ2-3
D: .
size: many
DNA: TGTGCCAGCAGCCCGCTCTCAGATACGCAGTATTTT
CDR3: CASSPLSDTQYF

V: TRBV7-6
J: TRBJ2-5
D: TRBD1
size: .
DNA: TGTGCCAGCAGCTTAGCGCCACAGGGGGCGGGTGAGACCCAGTACTTC
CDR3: CASSLAPQGAGETQYF

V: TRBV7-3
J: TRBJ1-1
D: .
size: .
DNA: TGTGCCAGCAGCTTGGCCGGGGCGAACACTGAAGCTTTCTTT
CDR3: CASSLAGANTEAFF

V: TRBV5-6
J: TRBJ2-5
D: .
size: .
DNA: TGTGCCAGCAGCTCGTTGACACGACAGGAAGAGACCCAGTACTTC
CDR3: CASSSLTRQEETQYF

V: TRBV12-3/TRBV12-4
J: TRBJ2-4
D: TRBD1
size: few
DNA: TGTGCCAGCAGTTTAGCGGGACAGGGGAAAGACATTCAGTACTTC
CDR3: CASSLAGQGKDIQYF

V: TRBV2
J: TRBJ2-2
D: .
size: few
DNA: TGTGCCAGTCAGGGAACCGGGGAGCTGTTTTTT
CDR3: CASQGTGELFF

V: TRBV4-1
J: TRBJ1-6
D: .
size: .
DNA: TGCGCCAGCAGCCACGGGAGCTCCTATAATTCACCCCTCCACTTT
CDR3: CASSHGSSYNSPLHF

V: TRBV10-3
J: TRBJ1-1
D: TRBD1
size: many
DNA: TGTGCCATCAGTGGAGACAGGGTCACTGAAGCTTTCTTT
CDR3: CAISGDRVTEAFF

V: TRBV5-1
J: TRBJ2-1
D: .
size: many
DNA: TGCGCCAGCAGCTCGGACAGTAACTCCTACAATGAGCAGTTCTTC
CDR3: CASSSDSNSYNEQFF

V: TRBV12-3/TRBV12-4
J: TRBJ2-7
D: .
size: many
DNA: TGTGCCAGCAGTTCCCTCGGAAGGGCGAACGAGCAGTACTTC
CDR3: CASSSLGRANEQYF

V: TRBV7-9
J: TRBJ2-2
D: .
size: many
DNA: TGTGCCAGCAGCTTTGGGGGTTCCGGGACTCCCGGGGAGCTGTTTTTT
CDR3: CASSFGGSGTPGELFF